This TCR beta chain appears in the sequencing data of a study of tumor-infiltrating lymphocytes in glioblastoma multiforme. TCRB libraries came from RNA via three nested multiplex PCR rounds. Input was approximately 0.48 ug total RNA, reverse-transcribed with a C-beta primer. TCRdb called the multiplex PCR reads again in MiXCR, with one record for every CDR3 protein. The profile shows about 8,400 distinct CDR3 sequences, around 70% of them singletons. This CDR3 region has 15 residues. V shed 4 bases and J 0 bases; nucleotides not matched to a gene: 4. The germline V gene has CDR1 MGHRA and CDR2 YSYEKL. This clonotype is medium-sized by share. Antigen: not known. Study conclusions and caveats: Detected clone frequencies may not reflect cell counts, being RNA-based. Functional subtype sorting of these T cells was not performed.

The rearrangement joins TRBV4-1 to TRBJ2-7; 9 bases match TRBD1. Sequenced: brain tumor tissue. This clonotype originated in a male donor with glioblastoma. In DNA, the CDR3 is TGCGCCAGCAGCCCGGGACAGGGACCCTCCTACGAGCAGTACTTC. Translated, it gives CASSPGQGPSYEQYF.